This TCR beta chain was profiled in a study of T cells in Graves' hyperthyroidism and ophthalmopathy. Participants, patients aged 18 to 65, had newly diagnosed hyperthyroidism with a duration under 2 months. Patients showing uncontrolled infection, other autoimmune disease, pregnancy or lactation were ineligible. Cells are PBMCs isolated from about 10 ml of fresh blood. This clonotype was picked up a small number of times. RNA transcripts were the template for amplifying TCR beta CDR3 regions. TCR CDR3 regions were first amplified by RT-PCR with HTBI primers. Using its own MiXCR run on the multiplex PCR reads, TCRdb lists one record per CDR3 protein. This sample yields about 360,000 distinct CDR3 sequences, of which about 13% are seen a single time; 9.2% belongs to the top ten. The sequenced material came from blood. The source is a woman aged 18-35 years with Graves' hyperthyroidism.

The DNA for the CDR3 is TGTGCCAGCAGCTTAGTCCCCAGGACAGACAAGGGAGAGACCCAGTACTTC. This encodes CASSLVPRTDKGETQYF. This chain uses TRBV7-9 with TRBJ2-5; the D gene is possibly TRBD1 (6 bases). Germline loops: CDR1 SEHNR, CDR2 FQNEAQ (reference sequence). The CDR3 length is 17 residues. Trimming took 1 base from V and 4 from J, leaving 19 bases between them.